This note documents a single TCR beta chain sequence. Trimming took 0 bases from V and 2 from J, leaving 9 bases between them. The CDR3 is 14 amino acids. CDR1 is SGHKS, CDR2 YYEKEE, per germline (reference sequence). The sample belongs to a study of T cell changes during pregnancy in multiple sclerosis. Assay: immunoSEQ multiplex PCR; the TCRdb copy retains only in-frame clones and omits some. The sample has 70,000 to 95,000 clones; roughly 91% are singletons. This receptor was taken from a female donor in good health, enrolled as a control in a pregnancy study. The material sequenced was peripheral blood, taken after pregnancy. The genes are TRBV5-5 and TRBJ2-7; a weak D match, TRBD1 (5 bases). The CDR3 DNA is TGTGCCAGCAGCTTGGGTCAGGGCGCCTACGAGCAGTACTTC. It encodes CASSLGQGAYEQYF.